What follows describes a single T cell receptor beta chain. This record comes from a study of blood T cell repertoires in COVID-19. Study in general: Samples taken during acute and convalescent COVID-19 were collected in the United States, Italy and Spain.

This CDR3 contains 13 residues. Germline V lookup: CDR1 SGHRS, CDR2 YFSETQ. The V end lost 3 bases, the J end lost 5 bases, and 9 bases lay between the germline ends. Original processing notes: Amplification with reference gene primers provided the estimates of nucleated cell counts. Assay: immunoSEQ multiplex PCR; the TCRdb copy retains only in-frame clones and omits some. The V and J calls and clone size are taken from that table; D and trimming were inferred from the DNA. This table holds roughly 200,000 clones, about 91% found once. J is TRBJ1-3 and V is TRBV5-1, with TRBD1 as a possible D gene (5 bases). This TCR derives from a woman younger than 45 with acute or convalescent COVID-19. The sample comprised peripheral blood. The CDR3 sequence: CASSSGLRNTIYF. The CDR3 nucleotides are TGCGCCAGCAGCTCGGGACTGAGAAACACCATATATTTT.